This T cell receptor (beta chain) was documented in a study of blood T cell repertoires in COVID-19. V lost 2 bases and J lost 0, with 7 bases in between. Germline loops: CDR1 MNHEY, CDR2 SVGEGT. The CDR3 extends over 14 amino acids. The study assigned cohorts using participant-reported clinical history. Recovery among Cohort 3 donors was established by two negative PCRs, clearance, or symptom resolution. Produced via immunoSEQ multiplex PCR; TCRdb's table is partial and in-frame only. The data hold a few hundred thousand clones, with 92% observed a single time. This TCR was sampled from a woman aged 25 to 39 who had recovered from COVID-19. The rearrangement joins TRBV6-2 or TRBV6-3 to TRBJ1-1; D is unresolved. Input material: PBMCs or T cells enriched from blood (not recorded which). The CDR3 sequence is CASSYARVNTEAFF. Written as DNA, the CDR3 is TGTGCCAGCAGTTACGCTCGGGTGAACACTGAAGCTTTCTTT.